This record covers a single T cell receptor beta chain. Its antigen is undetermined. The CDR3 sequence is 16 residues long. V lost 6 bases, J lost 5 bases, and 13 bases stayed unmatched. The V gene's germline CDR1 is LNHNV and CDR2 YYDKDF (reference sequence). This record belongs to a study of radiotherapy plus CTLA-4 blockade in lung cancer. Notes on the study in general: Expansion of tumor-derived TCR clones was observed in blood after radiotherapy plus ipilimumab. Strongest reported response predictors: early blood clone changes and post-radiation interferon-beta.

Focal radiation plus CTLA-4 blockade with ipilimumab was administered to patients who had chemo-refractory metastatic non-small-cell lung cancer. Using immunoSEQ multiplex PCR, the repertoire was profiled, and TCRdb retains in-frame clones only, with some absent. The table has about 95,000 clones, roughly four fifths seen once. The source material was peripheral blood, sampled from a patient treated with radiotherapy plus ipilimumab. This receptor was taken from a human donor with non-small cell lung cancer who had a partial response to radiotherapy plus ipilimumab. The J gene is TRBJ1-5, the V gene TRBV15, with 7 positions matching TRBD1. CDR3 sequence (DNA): TGTGCCACCAGTCTCTTTAACAGGGGTACGCATCAGCCCCAGCATTTT. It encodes CATSLFNRGTHQPQHF.